In its sample, the clone carrying this T cell receptor (beta chain) was seen a few times. As yet, its antigen is unknown. Trimming removed 2 bases at V and 4 bases at J, with 14 bases between. The CDR3 loop spans 14 amino acids. Looked up from germline, CDR1 is GTSNPN and CDR2 is SVGIG (reference sequence). The data were taken from a study of cytotoxic CD8 clonotypes in ibrutinib-treated CLL. Study details: For this cohort, patients were some eleven relapsed/refractory and some 15 treatment-naive, while approximately 17 were IGHV unmutated. After median about 5.5 years, roughly 14 stayed in remission, about 12 progressed; responses roughly 25 partial, 2 complete. Study-wide points: Clonality was higher at ibrutinib response and returned toward baseline at progression.

Assay used: immunoSEQ multiplex PCR; TCRdb lists only in-frame clones, some missing. The table includes around 200,000 clones, 79% detected once. The sequence derives from a human donor with chronic lymphocytic leukemia. The sample was PBMCs, taken after 12 months of ibrutinib treatment. The genes are TRBV30 and TRBJ1-1; D possibly corresponds to TRBD1 (5 bases). CDR3 loop: CAWSKGLGGTEAFF. The CDR3 region has the DNA TGTGCCTGGAGTAAGGGGTTGGGGGGCACTGAAGCTTTCTTT.